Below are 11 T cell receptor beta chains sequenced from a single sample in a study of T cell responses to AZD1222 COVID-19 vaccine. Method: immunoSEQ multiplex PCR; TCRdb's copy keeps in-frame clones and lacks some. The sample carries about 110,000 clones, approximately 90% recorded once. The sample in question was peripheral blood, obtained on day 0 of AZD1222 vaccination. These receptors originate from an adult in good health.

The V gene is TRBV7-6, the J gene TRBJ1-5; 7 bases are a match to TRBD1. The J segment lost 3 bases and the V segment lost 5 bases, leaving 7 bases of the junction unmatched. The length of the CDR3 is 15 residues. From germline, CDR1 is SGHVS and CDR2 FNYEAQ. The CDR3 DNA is TGTGCCAGCAGCCCGATAGGGGGCTTCAATCAGCCCCAGCATTTT. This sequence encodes CASSPIGGFNQPQHF. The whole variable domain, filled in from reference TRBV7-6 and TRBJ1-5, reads GAGVSQSPRYKVTKRGQDVALRCDPISGHVSLYWYRQALGQGPEFLTYFNYEAQQDKSGLPNDRFSAERPEGSISTLTIQRTEQRDSAMYRCASSPIGGFNQPQHFGDGTRLSIL.

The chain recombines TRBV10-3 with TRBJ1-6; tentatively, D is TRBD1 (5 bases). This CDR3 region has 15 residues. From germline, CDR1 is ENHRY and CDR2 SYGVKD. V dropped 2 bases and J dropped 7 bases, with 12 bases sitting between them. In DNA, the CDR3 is TGTGCCATCAGTGAGGGGGGGATAAAAAATTCACCCCTCCACTTT. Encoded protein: CAISEGGIKNSPLHF.

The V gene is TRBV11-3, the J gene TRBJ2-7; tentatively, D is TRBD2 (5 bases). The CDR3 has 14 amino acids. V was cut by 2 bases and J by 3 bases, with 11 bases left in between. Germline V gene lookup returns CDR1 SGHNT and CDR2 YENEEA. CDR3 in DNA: TGTGCCAGCAGCTTATTGGGAGACGTCTACGAGCAGTACTTC. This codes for CASSLLGDVYEQYF.

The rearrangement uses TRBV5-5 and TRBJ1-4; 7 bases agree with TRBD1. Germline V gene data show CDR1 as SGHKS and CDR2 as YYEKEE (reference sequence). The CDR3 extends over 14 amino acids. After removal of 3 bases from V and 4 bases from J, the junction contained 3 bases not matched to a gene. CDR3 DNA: TGTGCCAGCAGCTGGACAGGCAGTAATGAAAAACTGTTTTTT. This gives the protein CASSWTGSNEKLFF.

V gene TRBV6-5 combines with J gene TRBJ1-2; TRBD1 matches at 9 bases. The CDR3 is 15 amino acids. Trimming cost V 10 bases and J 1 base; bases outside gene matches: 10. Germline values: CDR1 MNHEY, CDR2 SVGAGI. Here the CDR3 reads CAIATGGLSNYGYTF. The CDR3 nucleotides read TGTGCCATCGCGACAGGGGGATTAAGTAACTATGGCTACACCTTC.

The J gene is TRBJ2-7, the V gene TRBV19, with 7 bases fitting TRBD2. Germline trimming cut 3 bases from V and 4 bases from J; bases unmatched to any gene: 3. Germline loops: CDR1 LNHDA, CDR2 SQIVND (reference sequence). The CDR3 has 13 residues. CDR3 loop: CASSMGEGYEQYF. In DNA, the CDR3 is TGTGCCAGTAGTATGGGGGAGGGATACGAGCAGTACTTC.

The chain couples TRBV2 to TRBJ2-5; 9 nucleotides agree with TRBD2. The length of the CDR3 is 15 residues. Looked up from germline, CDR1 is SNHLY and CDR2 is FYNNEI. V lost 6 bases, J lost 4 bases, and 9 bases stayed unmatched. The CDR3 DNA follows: TGTGCCAGCAGAAATAGCGGGAGAGGTGCAGAGACCCAGTACTTC. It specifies CASRNSGRGAETQYF.

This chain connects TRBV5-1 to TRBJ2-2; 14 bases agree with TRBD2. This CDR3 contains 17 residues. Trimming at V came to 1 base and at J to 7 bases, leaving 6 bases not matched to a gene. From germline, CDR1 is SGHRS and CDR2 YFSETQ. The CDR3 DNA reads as TGCGCCAGCAGCTTGAGACTAGCGGGAGGGCCCAACGGGGAGCTGTTTTTT. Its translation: CASSLRLAGGPNGELFF.

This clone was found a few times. The CDR3 DNA reads as TGTGCCAGCAGTTCCCGGGCTCTTAATGAAAAACTGTTTTTT. Amino acids: CASSSRALNEKLFF. The chain joins TRBV28 to TRBJ1-4, with D unresolved. Germline CDR1 is MDHEN and CDR2 is SYDVKM. The CDR3 extends over 14 amino acids. Trimming took off 4 bases at V and 4 bases at J, with 10 bases between the two ends.

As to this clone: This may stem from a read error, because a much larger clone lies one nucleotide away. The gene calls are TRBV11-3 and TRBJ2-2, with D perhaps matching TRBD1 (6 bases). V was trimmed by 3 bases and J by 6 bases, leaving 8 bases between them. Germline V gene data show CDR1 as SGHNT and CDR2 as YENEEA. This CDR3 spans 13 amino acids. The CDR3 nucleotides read TGTGCCAGCAGCTTTGAGGGGGCCGGGGAGCTGTTTTTT. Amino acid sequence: CASSFEGAGELFF.

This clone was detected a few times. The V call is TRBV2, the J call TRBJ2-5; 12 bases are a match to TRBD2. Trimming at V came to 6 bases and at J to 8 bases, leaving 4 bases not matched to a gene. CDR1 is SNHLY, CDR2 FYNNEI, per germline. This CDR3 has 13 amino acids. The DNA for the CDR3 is TGTGCCAGCAGGTCCGGACTAGCGGGAACCCAGTACTTC. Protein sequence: CASRSGLAGTQYF.